The clone carrying this T cell receptor (beta chain) was counted many times. This specimen comes from a study of response to subunit inactivated influenza vaccine. In germline, CDR1 is DFQATT, CDR2 SNEGSKA (reference sequence). The CDR3 has 13 residues. Trimming cost V 5 bases and J 6 bases; bases outside gene matches: 3. From the RT-PCR reads, TCRdb called clonotypes with MiXCR, one entry per CDR3 protein. The sample has more than 150,000 distinct CDR3 sequences, about 10% seen once; the top ten hold about a tenth. The chain employs TRBV20-1 and TRBJ2-2; 10 bases fit TRBD2. Material: non-naive T cells sorted from PBMCs, obtained on the day of vaccination. The source of this sequence is a man aged 50 to 60 who received an inactivated influenza vaccine. This CDR3 is CSALAGEAGELFF. The DNA for the CDR3 is TGCAGTGCTCTAGCGGGAGAAGCCGGGGAGCTGTTTTTT.